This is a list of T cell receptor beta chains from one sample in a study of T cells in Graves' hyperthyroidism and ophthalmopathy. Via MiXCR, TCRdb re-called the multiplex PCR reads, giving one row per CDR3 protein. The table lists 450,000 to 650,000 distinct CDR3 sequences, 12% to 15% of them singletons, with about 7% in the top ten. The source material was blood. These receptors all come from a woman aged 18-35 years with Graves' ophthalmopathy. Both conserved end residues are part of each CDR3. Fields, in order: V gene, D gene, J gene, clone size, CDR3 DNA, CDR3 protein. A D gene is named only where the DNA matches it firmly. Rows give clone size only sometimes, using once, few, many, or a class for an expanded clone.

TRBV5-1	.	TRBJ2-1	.	TGCGCCAGCAGGAGACTGGGCTCCTACAATGAGCAGTTCTTC	CASRRLGSYNEQFF
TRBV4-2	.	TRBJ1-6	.	TGTGCCAGCAGCCAAGTCTTCAGAGGGAATTCACCCCTCCACTTT	CASSQVFRGNSPLHF
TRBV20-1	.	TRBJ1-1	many	TGCAGTGCTAGTCAGTGGAACACTGAAGCTTTCTTT	CSASQWNTEAFF
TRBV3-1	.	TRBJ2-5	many	TGTGCCAGCAGATCCCGACTCTACCTTTACCAAGAGACCCAGTACTTC	CASRSRLYLYQETQYF
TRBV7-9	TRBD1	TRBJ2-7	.	TGTGCCAGCAGTAGGCAACAGGGGGACCTCGGCGAGCAGTACTTC	CASSRQQGDLGEQYF
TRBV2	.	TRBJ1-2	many	TGTGCCAGCAAGCGGGCAGAGGCTAACTATGGCTACACCTTC	CASKRAEANYGYTF
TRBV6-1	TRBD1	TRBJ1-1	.	TGTGCCAGCGTGGGACAGGGGGAAACTGAAGCTTCCTTT	CASVGQGETEASF
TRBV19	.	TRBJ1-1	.	TGTGCCAGTAGTATTCTCCGGAACACTGAAGCTTTCTTT	CASSILRNTEAFF
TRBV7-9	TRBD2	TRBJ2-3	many	TGTGCCAGCAGCCACCCGCAACGGGAGGGAGATACGCAGTATTTT	CASSHPQREGDTQYF
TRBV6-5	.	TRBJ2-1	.	TGTGCCAGCAGTTACTCGCAGGGGGGGAATGAGCAGTTCTTC	CASSYSQGGNEQFF
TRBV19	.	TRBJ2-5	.	TGTGCCAGTACCTCATCCCCAAATAGGGGGGAGACCCAGTACTTC	CASTSSPNRGETQYF
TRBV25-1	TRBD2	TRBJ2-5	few	TGTGCCAGCAGTGAATACCTCCGGACTAGCGGGAGGCCGGAGACCCAGTACTTC	CASSEYLRTSGRPETQYF
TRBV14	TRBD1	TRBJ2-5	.	TGTGCCAGCAGCCCGGACAGGTTGAGGGAGACCCAGTACTTC	CASSPDRLRETQYF
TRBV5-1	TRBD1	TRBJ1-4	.	TGCGCCAGCAGCTCCCAGGGGGCGACTAATGAAAAACTGTTTTTT	CASSSQGATNEKLFF
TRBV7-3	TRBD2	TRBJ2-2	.	TGTGCCAGCAGCCCAGGCGGGAGTTCCGGGGAGCTGTTTTTT	CASSPGGSSGELFF
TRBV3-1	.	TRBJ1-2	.	TGTGCCAGCAGCCAAGAGGGGGTGTACTATGGCTACACCTTC	CASSQEGVYYGYTF
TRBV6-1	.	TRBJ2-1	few	TGTGCCAGCAATCGGGGCAACAATGAGCAGTTCTTC	CASNRGNNEQFF
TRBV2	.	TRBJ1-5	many	TGTGCCAGCAGTAGGGATCAGCCCCAGCATTTT	CASSRDQPQHF
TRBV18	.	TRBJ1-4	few	TGTGCCAGCTCACCCTCCGCCCAGGGGTTTAATGAAAAACTGTTTTTT	CASSPSAQGFNEKLFF
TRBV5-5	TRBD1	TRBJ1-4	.	TGTGCCAGCAGAGTTAGGGACAGGCCTAATGAAAAACTGTTTTTT	CASRVRDRPNEKLFF
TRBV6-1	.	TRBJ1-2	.	TGTGCCAGCAGTAGCCCAGGTGGGGGCAGGGGCTATGGCTACACCTTC	CASSSPGGGRGYGYTF
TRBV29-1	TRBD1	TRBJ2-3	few	TGCAGCGTTGAGGGAATGACAGGGACCCCCACAGATACGCAGTATTTT	CSVEGMTGTPTDTQYF
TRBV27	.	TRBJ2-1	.	TGTGCCAGCAGTTACCGAGCGGGTACGATTTCCTACAATGAGCAGTTCTTC	CASSYRAGTISYNEQFF
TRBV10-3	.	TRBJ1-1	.	TGTGCCATCAGTGACAGGGGTCTGGTGAACACTGAAGCTTTCTTT	CAISDRGLVNTEAFF
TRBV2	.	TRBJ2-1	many	TGTGCCAGCAGTGAAGAGTCAGGGTCCCTTGACAATGAGCAGTTCTTC	CASSEESGSLDNEQFF
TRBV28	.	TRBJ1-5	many	TGTGCCAGCAGTTTGGGCCGTCGGGGGGTGGATCAGCCCCAGCATTTT	CASSLGRRGVDQPQHF
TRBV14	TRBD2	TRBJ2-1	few	TGTGCCAGCAGCCAAGGGACTAGCGGGTCCTACAATGAGCAGTTCTTC	CASSQGTSGSYNEQFF
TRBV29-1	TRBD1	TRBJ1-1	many	TGCAGCGTCCGCGAACAGGGGCTGAACACTGAAGCTTTCTTT	CSVREQGLNTEAFF
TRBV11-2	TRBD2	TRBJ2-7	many	TGTGCCAGCAGCTTATCCGGGAGGGTCCACGAGCAGTACTTC	CASSLSGRVHEQYF
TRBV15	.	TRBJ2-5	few	TGTGCCACCAGCAGAGATGGGGGGCGAGAGACCCAGTACTTC	CATSRDGGRETQYF
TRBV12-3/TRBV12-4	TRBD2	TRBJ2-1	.	TGTGCCAGCAGTTTCGCACTAGCGGGAGGTAACAATGGGCAGTTCTTC	CASSFALAGGNNGQFF
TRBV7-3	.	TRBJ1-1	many	TGTGCCAGCAGCGAGGCGAACACTGAAGCTTTCTTT	CASSEANTEAFF
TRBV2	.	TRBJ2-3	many	TGTGCGGATACTAGCCCGGAGGGAGATACGCAGTATTTT	CADTSPEGDTQYF
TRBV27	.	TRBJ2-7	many	TGTGCCAGCAGTTTATCCCGAGGCTTGGGTGAGCAGTACTTC	CASSLSRGLGEQYF
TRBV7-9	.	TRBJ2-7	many	TGTGCCAGCAGCCCGGGACCAACCTACGAGCAGTACTTC	CASSPGPTYEQYF
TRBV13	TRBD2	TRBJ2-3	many	TGTGCCAGCAGCCCAGGACCTAGCGGGAGCACAGATACGCAGTATTTT	CASSPGPSGSTDTQYF
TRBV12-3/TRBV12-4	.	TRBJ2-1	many	TGTGCCAGCAGCCGACTAGAAGGGTCTTTTACGGCGTTCTTC	CASSRLEGSFTAFF
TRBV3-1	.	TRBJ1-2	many	TGTGCCAGCGTCCCAAACCTGGGGGGGAACTATGGCTACACCTTC	CASVPNLGGNYGYTF
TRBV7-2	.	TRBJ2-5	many	TGTGCCAGCAGCTTAGAAGGGGAGCGGACAAGGTACTTC	CASSLEGERTRYF
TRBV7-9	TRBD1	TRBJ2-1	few	TGTGCCAGCAGCTTAGAGGGACAGGGCCAACAGTTCTTC	CASSLEGQGQQFF
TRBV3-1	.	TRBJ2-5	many	TGTGCCAGCAGCCAAGGATCACAAGAGACCCAGTACTTC	CASSQGSQETQYF
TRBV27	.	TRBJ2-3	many	TGTGCCAGCAGTTTGGTTTCGGGACTTGTCACAGATACGCAGTATTTT	CASSLVSGLVTDTQYF
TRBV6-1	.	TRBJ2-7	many	TGTGCCAGCAGTCCCCCCTTAGCGCTCGGTTCCCTACGATTTGGGGAGCAGTACTTC	CASSPPLALGSLRFGEQYF